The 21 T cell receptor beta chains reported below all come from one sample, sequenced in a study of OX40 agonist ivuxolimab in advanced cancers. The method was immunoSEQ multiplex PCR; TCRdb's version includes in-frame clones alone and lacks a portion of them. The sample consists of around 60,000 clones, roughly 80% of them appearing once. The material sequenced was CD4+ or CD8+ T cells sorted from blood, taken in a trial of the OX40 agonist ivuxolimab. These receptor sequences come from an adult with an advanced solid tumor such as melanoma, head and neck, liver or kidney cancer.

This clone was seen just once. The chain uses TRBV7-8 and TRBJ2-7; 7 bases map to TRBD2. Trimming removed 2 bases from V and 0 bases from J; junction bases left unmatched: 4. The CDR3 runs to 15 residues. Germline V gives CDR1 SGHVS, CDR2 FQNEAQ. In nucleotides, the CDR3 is TGTGCCAGCAGCTTAAACCTAGCGGCCTCCTACGAGCAGTACTTC. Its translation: CASSLNLAASYEQYF.

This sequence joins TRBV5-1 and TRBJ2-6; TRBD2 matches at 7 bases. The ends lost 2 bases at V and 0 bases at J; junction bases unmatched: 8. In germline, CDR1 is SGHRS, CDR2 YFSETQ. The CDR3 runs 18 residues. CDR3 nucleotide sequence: TGCGCCAGCAGCTTCGACTCCCCGGGAGGCTCTGGGGCCAACGTCCTGACTTTC. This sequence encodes CASSFDSPGGSGANVLTF.

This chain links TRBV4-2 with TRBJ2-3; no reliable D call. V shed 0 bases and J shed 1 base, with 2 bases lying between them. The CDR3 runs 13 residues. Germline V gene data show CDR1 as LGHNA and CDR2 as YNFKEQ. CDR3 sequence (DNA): TGTGCCAGCAGCCAAGATGGCACAGATACGCAGTATTTT. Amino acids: CASSQDGTDTQYF.

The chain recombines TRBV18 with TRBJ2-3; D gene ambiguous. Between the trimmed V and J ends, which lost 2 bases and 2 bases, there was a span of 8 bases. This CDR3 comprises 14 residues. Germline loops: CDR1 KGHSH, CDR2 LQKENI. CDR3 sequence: CASSPNSPTDTQYF. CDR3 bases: TGTGCCAGCTCACCAAATAGCCCCACAGATACGCAGTATTTT.

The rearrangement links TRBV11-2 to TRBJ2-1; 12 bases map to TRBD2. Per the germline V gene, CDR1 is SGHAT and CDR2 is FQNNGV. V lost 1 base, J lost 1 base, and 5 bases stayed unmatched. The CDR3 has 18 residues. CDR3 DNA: TGTGCCAGCAGCTTAGCCCCGACTAGCGGGAGTTCCTACAATGAGCAGTTCTTC. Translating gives CASSLAPTSGSSYNEQFF.

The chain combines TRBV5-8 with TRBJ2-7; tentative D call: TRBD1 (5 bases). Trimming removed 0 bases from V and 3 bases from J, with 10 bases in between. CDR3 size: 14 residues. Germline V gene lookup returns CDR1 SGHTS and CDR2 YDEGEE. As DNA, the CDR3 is TGTGCCAGCAGCTTGGCAGGGTTCGGCTACGAGCAGTACGTC. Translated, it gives CASSLAGFGYEQYV.

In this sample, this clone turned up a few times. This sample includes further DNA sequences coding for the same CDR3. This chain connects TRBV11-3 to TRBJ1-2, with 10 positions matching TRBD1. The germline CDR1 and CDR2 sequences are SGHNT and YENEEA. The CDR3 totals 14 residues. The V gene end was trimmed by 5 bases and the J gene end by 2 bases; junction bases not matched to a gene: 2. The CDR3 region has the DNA TGTGCCAGCAGCCCGGACAGGGGGAACTATGGCTACACCTTC. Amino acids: CASSPDRGNYGYTF.

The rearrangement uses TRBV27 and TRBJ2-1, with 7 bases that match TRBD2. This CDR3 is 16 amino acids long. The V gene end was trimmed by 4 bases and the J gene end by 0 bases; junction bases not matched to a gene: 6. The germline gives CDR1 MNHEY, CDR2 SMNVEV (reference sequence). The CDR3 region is CASSSNIAGSYNEQFF. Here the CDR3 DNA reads TGTGCCAGCAGTTCAAACATAGCGGGCTCCTACAATGAGCAGTTCTTC.

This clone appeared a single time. CDR3 in amino acids: CASSPRRGGTYEQYF. In DNA, the CDR3 is TGTGCCAGCAGTCCCCGCCGGGGAGGAACCTACGAGCAGTACTTC. The chain has TRBV6-5 and TRBJ2-7, with D perhaps matching TRBD2 (6 bases). V was cut by 5 bases and J by 2 bases, with 16 bases left in between. The CDR3 loop spans 15 amino acids. Germline V CDR1 and CDR2: MNHEY, SVGAGI.

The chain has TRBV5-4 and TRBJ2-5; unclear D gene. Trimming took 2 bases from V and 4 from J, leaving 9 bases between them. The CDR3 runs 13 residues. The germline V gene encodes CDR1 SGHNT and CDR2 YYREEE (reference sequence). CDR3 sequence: CASSFDERETQYF. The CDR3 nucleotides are TGTGCCAGCAGCTTTGATGAGCGAGAGACCCAGTACTTC.

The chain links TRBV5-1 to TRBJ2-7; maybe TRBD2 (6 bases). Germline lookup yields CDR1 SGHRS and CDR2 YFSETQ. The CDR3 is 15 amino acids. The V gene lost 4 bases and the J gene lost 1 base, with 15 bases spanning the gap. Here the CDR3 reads CASSARAGDSYEQYF. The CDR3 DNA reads TGCGCCAGCAGCGCCCGAGCGGGTGATTCCTACGAGCAGTACTTC.

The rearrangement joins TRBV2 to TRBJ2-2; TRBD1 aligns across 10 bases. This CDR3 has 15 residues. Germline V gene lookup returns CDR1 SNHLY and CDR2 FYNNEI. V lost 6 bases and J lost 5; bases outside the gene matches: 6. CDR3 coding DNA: TGTGCCAGCAGCCGACAGGGGGCACAAACCGGGGAGCTGTTTTTT. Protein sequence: CASSRQGAQTGELFF.

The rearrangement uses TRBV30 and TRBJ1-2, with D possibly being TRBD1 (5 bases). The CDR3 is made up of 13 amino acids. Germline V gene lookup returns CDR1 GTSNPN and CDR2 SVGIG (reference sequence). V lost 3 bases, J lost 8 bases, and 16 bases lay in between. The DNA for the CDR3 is TGTGCCTGGAGACCGAAGGGGTCGAGGGGCTACACCTTC. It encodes CAWRPKGSRGYTF. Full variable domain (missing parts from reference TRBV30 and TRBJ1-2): SQTIHQWPATLVQPVGSPLSLECTVEGTSNPNLYWYRQAAGRGLQLLFYSVGIGQISSEVPQNLSASRPQDRQFILSSKKLLLSDSGFYLCAWRPKGSRGYTFGSGTRLTVV.

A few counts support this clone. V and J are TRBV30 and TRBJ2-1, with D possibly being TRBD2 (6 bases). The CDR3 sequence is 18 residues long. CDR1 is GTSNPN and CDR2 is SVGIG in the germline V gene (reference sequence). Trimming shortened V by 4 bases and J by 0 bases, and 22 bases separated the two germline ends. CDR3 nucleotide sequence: TGTGCCTGGACCTCCCTCGGTCGTGCGGGAAGCTCCTACAATGAGCAGTTCTTC. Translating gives CAWTSLGRAGSSYNEQFF. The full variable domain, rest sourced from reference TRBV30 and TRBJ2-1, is SQTIHQWPATLVQPVGSPLSLECTVEGTSNPNLYWYRQAAGRGLQLLFYSVGIGQISSEVPQNLSASRPQDRQFILSSKKLLLSDSGFYLCAWTSLGRAGSSYNEQFFGPGTRLTVL.

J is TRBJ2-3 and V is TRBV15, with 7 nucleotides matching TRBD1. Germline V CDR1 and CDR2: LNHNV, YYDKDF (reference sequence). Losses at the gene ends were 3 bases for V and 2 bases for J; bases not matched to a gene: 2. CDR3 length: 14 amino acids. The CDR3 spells CATSRGQITDTQYF. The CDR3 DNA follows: TGTGCCACCAGCAGGGGACAGATCACAGATACGCAGTATTTT.

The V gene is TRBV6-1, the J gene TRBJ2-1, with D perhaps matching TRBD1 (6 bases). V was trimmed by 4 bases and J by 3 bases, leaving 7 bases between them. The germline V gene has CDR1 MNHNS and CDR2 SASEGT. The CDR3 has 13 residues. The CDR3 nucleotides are TGTGCCAGCAGTGCGGACAGCTACAATGAGCAGTTCTTC. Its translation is CASSADSYNEQFF.

Here the CDR3 DNA reads TGTGCCAGCAGCTTGGTATCGGGGGAGGTAGGCGGCTACACCTTC. This translates into CASSLVSGEVGGYTF. The chain is built from TRBV5-4 and TRBJ1-2; D perhaps matches TRBD1 (5 bases). The CDR3 spans 15 residues. Germline lookup yields CDR1 SGHNT and CDR2 YYREEE (reference sequence). Between the trimmed V and J ends, which lost 0 bases and 8 bases, there was a span of 17 bases.

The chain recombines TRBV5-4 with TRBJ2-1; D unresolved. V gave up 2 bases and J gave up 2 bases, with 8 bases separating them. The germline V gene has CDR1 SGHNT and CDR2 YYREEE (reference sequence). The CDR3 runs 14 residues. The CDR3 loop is CASSFGGTYNEQFF. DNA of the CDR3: TGTGCCAGCAGCTTCGGTGGGACCTACAATGAGCAGTTCTTC.

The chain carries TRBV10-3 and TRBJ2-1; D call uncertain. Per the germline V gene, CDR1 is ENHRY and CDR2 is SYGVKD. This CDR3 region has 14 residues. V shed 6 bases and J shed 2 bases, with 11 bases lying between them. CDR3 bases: TGTGCCATCAGGGAAAGTAATACCTACAATGAGCAGTTCTTC. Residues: CAIRESNTYNEQFF.

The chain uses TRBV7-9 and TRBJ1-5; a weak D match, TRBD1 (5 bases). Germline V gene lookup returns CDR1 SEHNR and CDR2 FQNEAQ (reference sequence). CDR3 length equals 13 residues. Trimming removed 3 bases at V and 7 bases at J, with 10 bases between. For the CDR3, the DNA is TGTGCCAGCAGCTTTTCAGGGAACCAGCCCCAGCATTTT. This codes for CASSFSGNQPQHF.

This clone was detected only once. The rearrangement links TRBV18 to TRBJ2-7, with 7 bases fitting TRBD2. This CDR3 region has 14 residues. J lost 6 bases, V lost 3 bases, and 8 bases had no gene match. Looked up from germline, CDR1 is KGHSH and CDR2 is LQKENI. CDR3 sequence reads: CASSPPGGGSEQYF. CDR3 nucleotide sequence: TGTGCCAGCTCACCCCCGGGGGGTGGATCCGAGCAGTACTTC.